The text below deals with one T cell receptor (beta chain). The antigen it recognizes is unknown. Base qualities are missing; no much larger clone stands one base away. The sample's time point, from its label and the paper: baseline before first vaccination. The vaccinee samples were drawn from two UK trials, COV001 and COV002, one of which was a single-blind randomized controlled phase 2/3 trial testing AZD1222 (ChAdOx1 nCoV-19) in healthy adults. For TCRbeta chain sequencing, PBMC samples were collected from trial participants at day 0 and at day 28 after the second dose. In the germline V gene, CDR1 corresponds to MDHEN and CDR2 to SYDVKM. Germline trimming amounts to 5 bases on V and 8 bases on J, with 9 as the count of junction bases outside the gene matches. Counted from cysteine to phenylalanine, this CDR3 has 14 amino acids. Left in the record is the CDR3 DNA by itself, 42 bases read in frame from the first base.

The data belong to a study of T cell responses to AZD1222 COVID-19 vaccine (dated by TCRdb to the early 2020s). About the investigation overall: AZD1222 recipients with second doses at about 4 weeks or about 12 weeks were pooled, because spike-specific TCR depth and breadth did not differ between schedules. A total of more than 230 trial participants underwent TCR sequencing, of whom nearly 210 received two doses of AZD1222 and around 26 received two doses of the MenACWY control vaccine. Trial participants were enrolled into age subgroups of 18-55, 56-69 and 70-plus years, which contained about 150, 28 and 57 TCR-sequenced participants, respectively.

The CDR3 regions of human TCRbeta chains were analyzed by immunosequencing. As for the original processing: TCRs in the repertoires were compared against a reference library of SARS-CoV-2-specific TCRs that had been generated with the MIRA antigen-specificity platform. Breadth meant the fraction of unique TCRs that were SARS-CoV-2-associated, whereas depth meant the fraction of total T cells that were SARS-CoV-2-associated. Using the MIRA data, every spike-specific TCR was mapped to the spike region that the TCR reacted to and assigned to either a CD4 or a CD8 class. Log10-transformed breadth and depth values were compared by one-way ANOVA with Sidak's multiple comparisons tests. Here the immuneACCESS table is served through TCRdb, limited to in-frame sequences with V and J called. Missing clones are a known gap in these copies; in checked studies unresolved V genes cover under half, and the rest lacks a known reason. V, J and clone size are taken as reported in that table, and D and trimming were inferred from the DNA itself. This sample has tens of thousands of clones in its table, and around nine tenths of those were observed once. 15% to 20% of the sample belongs to the ten largest clones.

The full study reports these points: The vaccine-associated CD4 TCRs covered the entire spike protein, and the dominant responses fell in regions 160-218 and 743-854. Epitopes outside the regions mutated in the B.1.351 and B.1.1.7 variants were reportedly recognized by nearly half of the unique spike-specific TCRs. In the small 56-69-year group, the increase in depth fell short of significance, most likely because of low power. Because no day 14 peak-response samples were available, repertoires were characterized only after the peak T cell response. Conclusions about previously exposed vaccinees are limited, since just five or six AZD1222 recipients were seropositive for SARS-CoV-2 at baseline. After two AZD1222 doses, both the breadth and the depth of spike-specific TCRs were significantly higher than at day 0 and than in MenACWY recipients. Participants were mostly white British, with more females than males. The authors suggested clonal diversity may have been underestimated.

The chain is made from TRBV28 and TRBJ2-1, and TRBD2 aligns with 7 junction nucleotides. The clonotype was recovered from an adult in good health. Here the sequenced sample was peripheral blood, taken on day 0 of AZD1222 vaccination. CDR3 protein: CASSPQSSGDEQFF. The bases read TGTGCCAGCAGTCCCCAGAGCAGCGGGGATGAGCAGTTCTTC.